This T cell receptor (beta chain) was identified in a study of shared clonotypes between healthy human individuals. General study results and limits: The generation probabilities recorded for non-shared clonotypes fell below those of clonotypes shared by all four donors.

Positive CCR7 selection of CD45RO-negative cells yielded the naive CD8 cells, and terminally differentiated effector memory CD45RA+ cells were excluded. Concerning this clone: What it binds is not known.

Here immunoSEQ multiplex PCR was the method, and the copy in TCRdb shows in-frame clones only, minus some. The sample records some 2 million clones, about 95% being singletons. Sequencing was done on a sample of naive CD8+ T cells sorted from blood. This sequence was found in a man between 18 and 29 years old in good health.

This chain's CDR3 is CASSSWDGDRGSTNEKLFF. DNA of the CDR3: TGTGCCAGCAGCTCCTGGGACGGGGACAGGGGATCAACTAATGAAAAACTGTTTTTT. The chain recombines TRBV13 with TRBJ1-4; 10 positions agree with TRBD1. This CDR3 is 19 amino acids long. CDR1 PRHDT and CDR2 FYEKMQ come from the germline V gene (reference sequence). V dropped 4 bases and J dropped 0; count of bases not matched to a gene: 11.